This T cell receptor beta chain originates from a study of blood T cells in healthy people across ages. It was with a sample-barcoded 5' primer and a J-beta primer mix that a second PCR of roughly 7 to 12 cycles was run. The template-switch adaptor, which had 12 random nucleotides, put a tag on each cDNA molecule. CDR3-containing paired-end reads numbered at least 2.5 million in each sample. One entry per CDR3 protein, called by TCRdb with MiXCR from the 5' RACE reads. The sample lists some 1.8 million distinct CDR3 sequences, 30% to 40% occurring once. Study outcomes and limitations: Per-million-T-cell TCR beta diversity fell roughly linearly with age. A greater number of naive CD4+ cells and higher diversity distinguished long-lived donors from aged donors.

Germline V gene sequence: CDR1 LGHNA, CDR2 YSLEER. This CDR3 is built from 15 residues. V was cut by 4 bases and J by 4 bases, with 14 bases left in between. This clonotype was detected many times. Its antigen is undetermined. The clonotype was recovered from a human donor in good health. J is TRBJ2-1 and V is TRBV4-3; D remains ambiguous. Sequencing was done on a sample of blood. The DNA for the CDR3 is TGCGCCAGCAGCCCCACTATATCGGATTACAATGAGCAGTTCTTC. Protein sequence: CASSPTISDYNEQFF.